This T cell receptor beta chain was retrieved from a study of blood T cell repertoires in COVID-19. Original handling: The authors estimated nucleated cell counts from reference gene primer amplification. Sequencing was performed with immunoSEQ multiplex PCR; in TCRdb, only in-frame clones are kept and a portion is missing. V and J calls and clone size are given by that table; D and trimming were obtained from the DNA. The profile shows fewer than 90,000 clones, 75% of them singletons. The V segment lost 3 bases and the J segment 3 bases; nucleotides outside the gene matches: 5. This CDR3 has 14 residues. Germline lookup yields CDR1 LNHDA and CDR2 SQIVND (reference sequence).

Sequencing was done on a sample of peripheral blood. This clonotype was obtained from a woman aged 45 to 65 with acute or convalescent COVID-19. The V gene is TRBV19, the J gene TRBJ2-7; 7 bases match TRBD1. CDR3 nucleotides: TGTGCCAGTAGTATTCCGGGACAGTTCTACGAGCAGTACTTC. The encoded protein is CASSIPGQFYEQYF. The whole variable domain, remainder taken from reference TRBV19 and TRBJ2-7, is DGGITQSPKYLFRKEGQNVTLSCEQNLNHDAMYWYRQDPGQGLRLIYYSQIVNDFQKGDIAEGYSVSREKKESFPLTVTSAQKNPTAFYLCASSIPGQFYEQYFGPGTRLTVT.